The T cell receptor beta chain under discussion was sequenced for a study of shared clonotypes between healthy human individuals. Study in general: Researchers drew samples from two women and a few men aged 18 to 49. Findings of the study overall: Large sequencing depth failed to make sorted-subset sequencing complete, rarefaction showed. Depth of sequencing was expected to influence donor clonotype sharing.

The germline V gene encodes CDR1 SGHDT and CDR2 YYEEEE. V was cut by 0 bases and J by 4 bases, with 10 bases left in between. The CDR3 totals 14 residues. Comments on this clone: Its antigen is as yet unknown.

Genomic DNA belonging to each subset was distributed in equal measure over several immunoSEQ plates. Sequencing used immunoSEQ multiplex PCR; TCRdb keeps in-frame clones, though not all of them. The sample includes about 640,000 clones, approximately 75% of them seen just once. The source is a young woman in good health. J is TRBJ1-1 and V is TRBV5-6; tentatively, D is TRBD1 (6 bases). Sequencing was performed on memory CD4+ T cells sorted from blood. Subset given: CD45RA-negative fraction. CDR3 nucleotide sequence: TGTGCCAGCAGCTTGGGAACAGGGAGCACTGAAGCTTTCTTT. This sequence encodes CASSLGTGSTEAFF.